Given below is one T cell receptor beta chain in context. The antigen is not known. This entry is derived from a study of PD-1 blockade in classical Hodgkin lymphoma. Whole-study context: A 3 mg/kg intravenous dose of nivolumab was received by patients every 2 weeks. Study-level findings and limits: A significant rise in TCR diversity by C4D1 was seen for CD4+ but not CD8+ cells. Patients newly diagnosed and complete responders had comparable baseline diversity. Lower baseline TCR diversity was reported for newly diagnosed patients than for healthy donors.

Generated by immunoSEQ multiplex PCR, the TCRdb table keeps only in-frame clones and is missing some. The sample includes some 64,000 clones, 88% seen only once; the top ten take about 12%. This CDR3 spans 14 amino acids. V lost 1 base to trimming and J lost 4 bases, with 10 bases between them. Germline V lookup: CDR1 SGHTA, CDR2 FQGNSA. Each and every patient relapsed after autologous stem cell transplantation, and patients got differing brentuximab vedotin exposure. The genes are TRBV7-2 and TRBJ1-1, with D perhaps TRBD1 (5 bases). Sequencing used peripheral blood mononuclear cells (PBMCs), obtained at baseline. The origin of this receptor is a human donor with classical Hodgkin lymphoma. The DNA of the CDR3 is TGTGCCAGCAGCTTAGGATTTAGGGGCACTGAAGCTTTCTTT. As protein: CASSLGFRGTEAFF. The full variable domain, its missing parts supplied by reference TRBV7-2 and TRBJ1-1, is GAGVSQSPSNKVTEKGKDVELRCDPISGHTALYWYRQSLGQGLEFLIYFQGNSAPDKSGLPSDRFSAERTGGSVSTLTIQRTQQEDSAVYLCASSLGFRGTEAFFGQGTRLTVV.